Presented here are 9 T cell receptor beta chains from one specimen sequenced in a study of shared clonotypes between healthy human individuals. The repertoire was sequenced with immunoSEQ multiplex PCR; TCRdb's copy has only in-frame clones and lacks some. This sample carries some 630,000 clones, 72% of them seen once, and the ten largest clones take 1.8%. Sequences were obtained from memory CD4+ T cells sorted from blood. The subset was: CD45RA-negative fraction. Receptors were obtained from a woman aged 30 to 39 in good health.

This clone was detected a few times. The V call is TRBV5-4, the J call TRBJ2-7, with D perhaps matching TRBD2 (5 bases). The V gene's germline CDR1 is SGHNT and CDR2 YYREEE (reference sequence). CDR3 length equals 14 residues. With 0 bases removed from V and 1 base from J, the gap between germline ends came to 8 bases. This CDR3 reads CASSLVRDSYEQYF. The CDR3 DNA is TGTGCCAGCAGCTTGGTACGGGATTCCTACGAGCAGTACTTC.

The chain joins TRBV4-2 to TRBJ1-1, with a possible D match to TRBD1 (5 bases). CDR3 size: 14 residues. Between the trimmed V and J ends, which lost 0 bases and 4 bases, there was a span of 9 bases. Germline V gives CDR1 LGHNA, CDR2 YNFKEQ. The CDR3 DNA follows: TGTGCCAGCAGCCAAGATCAAGGGGTCACTGAAGCTTTCTTT. Its protein product is CASSQDQGVTEAFF.

V gene TRBV5-1 combines with J gene TRBJ2-2; D uncertain. The CDR3 totals 13 residues. The ends were cut back, 4 bases at V and 7 bases at J, with 11 bases in the middle. Germline assignment: CDR1 SGHRS and CDR2 YFSETQ. The CDR3, as DNA: TGCGCCAGCAGCCTCACCCCACTCGGGGAGCTGTTTTTT. Translation: CASSLTPLGELFF.

V and J are TRBV20-1 and TRBJ1-1; maybe TRBD1 (5 bases). Trimming removed 7 bases at V and 10 bases at J, with 16 bases between. This CDR3 is built from 11 residues. The V gene's germline CDR1 is DFQATT and CDR2 SNEGSKA (reference sequence). CDR3 region: CSVAPPRGAFF. CDR3 sequence (DNA): TGCAGTGTGGCTCCTCCAAGGGGAGCTTTCTTT.

This clone was seen only a few times. The genes are TRBV10-3 and TRBJ2-1, with a possible D match to TRBD2 (6 bases). Germline lookup yields CDR1 ENHRY and CDR2 SYGVKD. With 4 bases removed from V and 7 bases from J, the gap between germline ends came to 14 bases. This CDR3 is 14 amino acids long. The CDR3 nucleotides are TGTGCCATCAGTGTGGGGGGAGGCGAGAATGAGCAGTTCTTC. Its translation is CAISVGGGENEQFF.

The chain employs TRBV11-2 and TRBJ1-2; TRBD1 matches 8 bases. The CDR3 contains 15 residues. Trimming at V came to 4 bases and at J to 4 bases, leaving 8 bases not matched to a gene. Germline V gene data show CDR1 as SGHAT and CDR2 as FQNNGV. DNA of the CDR3: TGTGCCAGCAGCTCCCCAGGACAGGGAGTCTATGGCTACACCTTC. Protein: CASSSPGQGVYGYTF.

The V gene is TRBV11-2, the J gene TRBJ1-3; D ambiguous. The CDR3 covers 15 residues. V lost 0 bases and J 5 bases, leaving 11 bases between the germline ends. Germline V gene data show CDR1 as SGHAT and CDR2 as FQNNGV. As DNA, the CDR3 is TGTGCCAGCAGCTTAGACACCGCCAGGAGAAACACCATATATTTT. Translated, it gives CASSLDTARRNTIYF.

The J gene is TRBJ2-2, the V gene TRBV6-6; D perhaps matches TRBD2 (5 bases). V dropped 6 bases and J dropped 5 bases, with 13 bases sitting between them. The CDR3 extends over 14 amino acids. The germline gives CDR1 MNHNY, CDR2 SVGAGI (reference sequence). In nucleotides, the CDR3 is TGTGCCAGCAGAGAGGGCGGAAGAACCGGGGAGCTGTTTTTT. Its protein is CASREGGRTGELFF.

With respect to this clone: At the DNA level, this CDR3 is encoded by other sequences in the same sample as well. V usage is TRBV5-1 and J usage is TRBJ1-5; D gene ambiguous. Per the germline V gene, CDR1 is SGHRS and CDR2 is YFSETQ. V dropped 0 bases and J dropped 3 bases, with 4 bases sitting between them. The CDR3 runs 13 residues. The DNA for the CDR3 is TGCGCCAGCAGCTTGGATGTCAATCAGCCCCAGCATTTT. Amino acids: CASSLDVNQPQHF.